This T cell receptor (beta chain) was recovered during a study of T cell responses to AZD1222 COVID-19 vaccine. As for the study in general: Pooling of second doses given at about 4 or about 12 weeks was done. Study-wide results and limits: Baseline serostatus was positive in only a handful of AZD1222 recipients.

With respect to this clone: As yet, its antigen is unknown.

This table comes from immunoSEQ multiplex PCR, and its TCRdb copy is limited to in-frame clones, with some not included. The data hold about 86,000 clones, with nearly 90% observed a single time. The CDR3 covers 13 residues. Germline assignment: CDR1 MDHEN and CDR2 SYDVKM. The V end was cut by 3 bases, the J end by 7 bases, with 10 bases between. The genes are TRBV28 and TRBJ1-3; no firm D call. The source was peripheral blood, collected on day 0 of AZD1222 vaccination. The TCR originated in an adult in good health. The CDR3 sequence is CASSLSKGNTIYF. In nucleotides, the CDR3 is TGTGCCAGCAGTTTGAGTAAGGGTAACACCATATATTTT.